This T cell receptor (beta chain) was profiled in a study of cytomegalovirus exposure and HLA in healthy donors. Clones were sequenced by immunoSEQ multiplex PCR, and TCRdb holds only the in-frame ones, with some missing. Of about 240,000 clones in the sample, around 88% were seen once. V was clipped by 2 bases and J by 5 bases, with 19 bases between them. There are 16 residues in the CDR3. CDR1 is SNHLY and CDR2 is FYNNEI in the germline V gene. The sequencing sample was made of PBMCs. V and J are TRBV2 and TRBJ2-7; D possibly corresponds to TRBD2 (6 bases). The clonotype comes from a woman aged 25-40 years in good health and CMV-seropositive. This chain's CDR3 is CASSELGGASSHEQYF. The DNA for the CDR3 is TGTGCCAGCAGTGAATTGGGAGGAGCTTCATCTCACGAGCAGTACTTC.